The 32 T cell receptor beta chains listed next were all sequenced from one sample in a study of blood T cell repertoires in COVID-19. The data were produced by immunoSEQ multiplex PCR, yet TCRdb's version contains in-frame clones alone and is incomplete. The repertoire holds about 200,000 clones, with roughly 90% as singletons. The sample comprised peripheral blood. These TCRs come from a woman in her 70s with acute or convalescent COVID-19.

The gene calls are TRBV7-2 and TRBJ2-7; TRBD1 aligns across 10 bases. The CDR3 spans 16 residues. Trimming at V came to 5 bases and at J to 2 bases, leaving 9 bases not matched to a gene. Germline loops: CDR1 SGHTA, CDR2 FQGNSA. The CDR3 here is CASSPLPGQGPYEQYF. The DNA of the CDR3 is TGTGCCAGCAGCCCCTTACCGGGACAGGGGCCCTACGAGCAGTACTTC.

This clone was recorded once. Other DNA sequences in the same sample also yield this CDR3. The chain carries TRBV7-2 and TRBJ2-7, with 7 bases that match TRBD1. J gave up 1 base and V 0 bases, and 9 bases lay outside the gene matches. The V gene's germline CDR1 is SGHTA and CDR2 FQGNSA. The CDR3 has 17 amino acids. The CDR3 nucleotides are TGTGCCAGCAGCTTAGCCCCGACAGGGAGCCCTTCCTACGAGCAGTACTTC. Amino acids: CASSLAPTGSPSYEQYF.

The J gene is TRBJ1-5, the V gene TRBV16; a possible D gene is TRBD1 (6 bases). CDR3 length: 16 amino acids. Between the trimmed V and J ends, which lost 0 bases and 0 bases, there was a span of 9 bases. Looked up from germline, CDR1 is KGHSY and CDR2 is FQNENV. CDR3 protein: CASSQSGQFSNQPQHF. CDR3 sequence (DNA): TGTGCCAGCAGCCAATCCGGACAGTTTAGCAATCAGCCCCAGCATTTT.

The rearrangement uses TRBV7-8 and TRBJ2-1; possible D gene TRBD2, 5 bases. The ends were cut back, 6 bases at V and 16 bases at J, with 22 bases in the middle. The germline V gene has CDR1 SGHVS and CDR2 FQNEAQ. This CDR3 spans 13 amino acids. The CDR3 sequence is CASSPEARELGFF. In DNA, the CDR3 is TGTGCCAGCAGTCCAGAGGCGAGGGAACTTGGATTCTTC.

This chain connects TRBV5-1 to TRBJ2-1, with D possibly being TRBD2 (6 bases). The CDR3 length is 15 residues. V lost 4 bases to trimming and J lost 5 bases, with 16 bases between them. CDR1 is SGHRS and CDR2 is YFSETQ in the germline V gene. The CDR3 DNA reads TGCGCCAGCAGCGGAGGGACGGCGGGTGACAATGAGCAGTTCTTC. Translated, it gives CASSGGTAGDNEQFF.

The V call is TRBV9, the J call TRBJ2-5, with 9 bases lining up with TRBD1. Unmatched junction bases numbered 8, after V lost 3 bases and J lost 5 bases. CDR3 length equals 15 residues. Germline V gene sequence: CDR1 SGDLS, CDR2 YYNGEE. The CDR3 nucleotides read TGTGCCAGCAGCGCAACAGGGGGCGGGTGGGAGACCCAGTACTTC. Amino acids: CASSATGGGWETQYF.

The chain links TRBV4-3 to TRBJ1-5; 7 bases align to TRBD1. The CDR3 sequence is 15 residues long. V was pared by 3 bases and J by 4 bases, with 6 bases of the junction left unmatched. Germline-derived CDR1 and CDR2 are LGHNA and YSLEER. The CDR3 loop is CASSQRDRLNQPQHF. CDR3 DNA: TGCGCCAGCAGCCAGAGGGACAGATTGAATCAGCCCCAGCATTTT.

The chain links TRBV7-2 to TRBJ2-7; TRBD2 matches 7 bases. After removal of 7 bases from V and 0 bases from J, the junction contained 9 bases not matched to a gene. The length of the CDR3 is 15 residues. Germline V gene lookup returns CDR1 SGHTA and CDR2 FQGNSA. The CDR3, as DNA: TGTGCCAGCACCCCCGACCTAGCGGTCTCCTACGAGCAGTACTTC. This sequence encodes CASTPDLAVSYEQYF. Together with reference TRBV7-2 and TRBJ2-7, the CDR3 gives the full variable domain: GAGVSQSPSNKVTEKGKDVELRCDPISGHTALYWYRQSLGQGLEFLIYFQGNSAPDKSGLPSDRFSAERTGGSVSTLTIQRTQQEDSAVYLCASTPDLAVSYEQYFGPGTRLTVT.

The chain couples TRBV6-2 or TRBV6-3 to TRBJ2-1, with 10 bases aligning to TRBD2. CDR1 is MNHEY and CDR2 is SVGEGT in the germline V gene. J lost 0 bases, V lost 6 bases, and 5 bases had no gene match. The CDR3 has 16 residues. CDR3 nucleotide sequence: TGTGCCAGCAGCCCTAGCGGGAGTTTCTCCTACAATGAGCAGTTCTTC. Translation: CASSPSGSFSYNEQFF.

The chain couples TRBV6-5 to TRBJ1-1; perhaps TRBD1 as D (5 bases). In germline, CDR1 is MNHEY, CDR2 SVGAGI. The CDR3 length is 14 residues. Trimming took off 7 bases at V and 6 bases at J, with 18 bases between the two ends. In DNA, the CDR3 is TGTGCCAGCACCGGGGGGGGGAATCATCCTGAAGCTTTCTTT. This codes for CASTGGGNHPEAFF.

V usage is TRBV5-6 and J usage is TRBJ1-5, with D maybe TRBD1 (6 bases). The CDR3 contains 17 residues. V was shortened by 0 bases and J by 2 bases, with 15 bases between the two germline ends. CDR1 is SGHDT and CDR2 is YYEEEE in the germline V gene. The CDR3 sequence is CASSLAAAPGGNQPQHF. Written as DNA, the CDR3 is TGTGCCAGCAGCTTGGCTGCCGCGCCAGGGGGCAATCAGCCCCAGCATTTT.

This clone was seen more than once but under ten times. The rearrangement links TRBV28 to TRBJ1-5, with D possibly TRBD1 on 6 matching bases. CDR1 is MDHEN and CDR2 is SYDVKM in the germline V gene. The ends were cut back, 4 bases at V and 3 bases at J, with 13 bases in the middle. CDR3 size: 15 residues. CDR3 loop: CASSSRGGTNQPQHF. In nucleotides, the CDR3 is TGTGCCAGCAGTTCCAGGGGCGGTACCAATCAGCCCCAGCATTTT.

The chain couples TRBV5-4 to TRBJ1-1; D possibly corresponds to TRBD1 (6 bases). The V gene's germline CDR1 is SGHNT and CDR2 YYREEE (reference sequence). V lost 3 bases, J lost 6 bases, and 15 bases lay in between. The length of the CDR3 is 14 residues. This chain's CDR3 is CASSSQNREPEAFF. CDR3 nucleotide sequence: TGTGCCAGCAGCTCGCAAAACAGGGAACCTGAAGCTTTCTTT. The full variable domain, its missing parts supplied by reference TRBV5-4 and TRBJ1-1, is ETGVTQSPTHLIKTRGQQVTLRCSSQSGHNTVSWYQQALGQGPQFIFQYYREEENGRGNFPPRFSGLQFPNYSSELNVNALELDDSALYLCASSSQNREPEAFFGQGTRLTVV.

In the case of this clone: Other DNA sequences of this sample code for an identical CDR3. The V call is TRBV7-2, the J call TRBJ1-1; D is perhaps TRBD1 (5 bases). CDR1 is SGHTA and CDR2 is FQGNSA in the germline V gene. CDR3 size: 13 residues. V gave up 3 bases and J gave up 2 bases, with 7 bases separating them. The CDR3: CASSFQGNTEAFF. CDR3 DNA sequence: TGTGCCAGCAGCTTCCAGGGTAACACTGAAGCTTTCTTT. Looking up the rest from reference TRBV7-2 and TRBJ1-1 gives the full variable domain: GAGVSQSPSNKVTEKGKDVELRCDPISGHTALYWYRQSLGQGLEFLIYFQGNSAPDKSGLPSDRFSAERTGGSVSTLTIQRTQQEDSAVYLCASSFQGNTEAFFGQGTRLTVV.

This clone has just one count. The V call is TRBV5-6, the J call TRBJ1-5; 8 nucleotides match TRBD1. V lost 4 bases, J lost 4 bases, and 10 bases stayed unmatched. The CDR3 extends over 16 amino acids. CDR1 and CDR2 (germline): SGHDT, YYEEEE. For the CDR3, the DNA is TGTGCCAGCAGCACAACAGGGGGAGCCCCTAATCAGCCCCAGCATTTT. Protein: CASSTTGGAPNQPQHF.

The gene calls are TRBV5-4 and TRBJ1-5, with 9 positions matching TRBD1. V gave up 5 bases and J gave up 6 bases; unmatched junction bases: 15. Germline loops: CDR1 SGHNT, CDR2 YYREEE (reference sequence). CDR3 length: 17 amino acids. CDR3 in DNA: TGTGCCAGCAGTACAGGGGGCGAGGAGGGGCAGGGTCAGCCCCAGCATTTT. Translated, it gives CASSTGGEEGQGQPQHF.

The gene calls are TRBV7-6 and TRBJ1-3; the match to TRBD1 covers 8 bases. V lost 6 bases and J lost 3; bases outside the gene matches: 7. Germline V gene lookup returns CDR1 SGHVS and CDR2 FNYEAQ. CDR3 length: 15 residues. CDR3 loop: CASSLLGTGGNTIYF. The CDR3 nucleotides are TGTGCCAGCAGTTTACTCGGGACAGGTGGAAACACCATATATTTT.

The J gene is TRBJ2-2, the V gene TRBV5-4, with D perhaps matching TRBD1 (5 bases). CDR1 and CDR2 from the germline V gene are SGHNT and YYREEE (reference sequence). V lost 1 base and J lost 2, with 12 bases in between. This CDR3 spans 16 amino acids. CDR3 region: CASSLRPGINTGELFF. The CDR3 region has the DNA TGTGCCAGCAGCTTGAGACCAGGGATCAACACCGGGGAGCTGTTTTTT.

The gene calls are TRBV7-2 and TRBJ2-7, with 7 bases that match TRBD1. Trimming cost V 1 base and J 1 base; bases outside gene matches: 7. CDR3 length equals 16 residues. The V gene's germline CDR1 is SGHTA and CDR2 FQGNSA. CDR3 region: CASSLVGTALSYEQYF. The CDR3 coding sequence is TGTGCCAGCAGCTTAGTAGGGACAGCTCTTTCCTACGAGCAGTACTTC.

The rearrangement joins TRBV5-1 to TRBJ2-2, with TRBD1 as a possible D gene (5 bases). CDR3 length: 15 amino acids. V was trimmed by 1 base and J by 6 bases, leaving 13 bases between them. In germline, CDR1 is SGHRS, CDR2 YFSETQ. The DNA for the CDR3 is TGCGCCAGCAGCTTGTCAACTGGACAAGCCGGGGAGCTGTTTTTT. Amino acids: CASSLSTGQAGELFF.

This rearrangement joins TRBV6-5 to TRBJ1-5, with D maybe TRBD1 (6 bases). The CDR3 runs to 15 residues. Germline V gene sequence: CDR1 MNHEY, CDR2 SVGAGI. Trimming removed 4 bases at V and 3 bases at J, with 13 bases between. The DNA of the CDR3 is TGTGCCAGCAGTTCAGGGGCAAATCTCAATCAGCCCCAGCATTTT. Translating it yields CASSSGANLNQPQHF.

The chain is built from TRBV10-1 and TRBJ2-1; D unclear. The CDR3 contains 13 residues. CDR1 is WNHNN and CDR2 is SYGVQD in the germline V gene (reference sequence). Deletions cut 4 bases from V and 3 bases from J, with 7 bases between. Written as DNA, the CDR3 is TGCGCCAGCAGTGGGCAGATCTACAATGAGCAGTTCTTC. Translated: CASSGQIYNEQFF.

The rearrangement joins TRBV9 to TRBJ2-3; 8 bases line up with TRBD2. Germline loops: CDR1 SGDLS, CDR2 YYNGEE. Trimming removed 4 bases from V and 6 bases from J; junction bases left unmatched: 10. The CDR3 loop spans 15 amino acids. CDR3 in amino acids: CASSSRGLAGDTQYF. The CDR3 region has the DNA TGTGCCAGCAGCTCTAGAGGACTAGCAGGGGATACGCAGTATTTT.

V and J are TRBV7-3 and TRBJ1-3; no definite D call. The CDR3 spans 15 residues. In germline, CDR1 is SGHTA, CDR2 FQGTGA. V was pared by 0 bases and J by 1 base, with 7 bases between. Here the CDR3 reads CASSLTHNSGNTIYF. The CDR3 DNA is TGTGCCAGCAGCTTAACCCACAATTCTGGAAACACCATATATTTT.

V is TRBV24-1 and J is TRBJ2-3, with a weak D call TRBD1 (5 bases). CDR1 KGHDR and CDR2 SFDVKD come from the germline V gene. CDR3 length: 16 amino acids. V was shortened by 7 bases and J by 0 bases, with 16 bases between the two germline ends. CDR3 coding DNA: TGTGCCACCAGCGGCCAGGGTGGCTTGAGCACAGATACGCAGTATTTT. It is translated as CATSGQGGLSTDTQYF.

V gene TRBV6-2 or TRBV6-3 combines with J gene TRBJ1-1; possible D gene TRBD1, 6 bases. V was clipped by 4 bases and J by 0 bases, with 15 bases between them. Germline-derived CDR1 and CDR2 are MNHEY and SVGEGT. CDR3 size: 16 residues. The CDR3 spells CASSLYRVSMNTEAFF. In nucleotides, the CDR3 is TGTGCCAGCAGTTTGTACAGGGTATCGATGAACACTGAAGCTTTCTTT.

This clone was detected only once. The chain employs TRBV5-1 and TRBJ1-6, with D perhaps TRBD1 (6 bases). Germline V gene lookup returns CDR1 SGHRS and CDR2 YFSETQ. V was trimmed by 0 bases and J by 7 bases, leaving 8 bases between them. The CDR3 covers 14 residues. The chain's CDR3 is CASSLGGGNSPLHF. CDR3 nucleotides: TGCGCCAGCAGCTTGGGAGGGGGAAATTCACCCCTCCACTTT.

This sequence joins TRBV4-1 and TRBJ1-2; TRBD1 might be the D (5 bases). This CDR3 spans 12 amino acids. The germline CDR1 and CDR2 sequences are MGHRA and YSYEKL. Trimming took 2 bases from V and 6 from J, leaving 7 bases between them. The CDR3 sequence is CASSQQGDGYTF. CDR3 coding DNA: TGCGCCAGCAGCCAACAAGGGGATGGCTACACCTTC.

This clone was counted only a few times. The genes are TRBV6-5 and TRBJ2-7; 7 nucleotides align to TRBD1. Germline trimming cut 4 bases from V and 6 bases from J; bases unmatched to any gene: 9. The germline CDR1 and CDR2 sequences are MNHEY and SVGAGI. The CDR3 covers 14 residues. CDR3 bases: TGTGCCAGCAGTTTTGACAGGGTGCTCGGCGAGCAGTACTTC. The encoded protein is CASSFDRVLGEQYF.

The genes are TRBV6-5 and TRBJ1-2; no definite D call. Per the germline V gene, CDR1 is MNHEY and CDR2 is SVGAGI. Trimming pared 6 bases from V and 4 bases from J, leaving 12 bases between. The CDR3 has 13 residues. CDR3 loop: CASRSSELYGYTF. CDR3 nucleotide sequence: TGTGCCAGCAGGAGTTCCGAGCTCTATGGCTACACCTTC.

The V and J genes are TRBV7-2 and TRBJ1-4; weak D call: TRBD1 (5 bases). The CDR3 consists of 14 residues. V shed 4 bases and J shed 6 bases, with 12 bases lying between them. CDR1 SGHTA and CDR2 FQGNSA come from the germline V gene. CDR3 loop: CASSSAGWDEKLFF. CDR3 bases: TGTGCCAGCAGCTCGGCAGGGTGGGATGAAAAACTGTTTTTT. The whole variable domain, remainder taken from reference TRBV7-2 and TRBJ1-4, is GAGVSQSPSNKVTEKGKDVELRCDPISGHTALYWYRQSLGQGLEFLIYFQGNSAPDKSGLPSDRFSAERTGGSVSTLTIQRTQQEDSAVYLCASSSAGWDEKLFFGSGTQLSVL.

The chain combines TRBV6-1 with TRBJ1-1; TRBD1 might be the D (6 bases). This CDR3 is built from 14 residues. Germline-derived CDR1 and CDR2 are MNHNS and SASEGT. The V end was cut by 2 bases, the J end by 11 bases, with 18 bases between. The CDR3 sequence is CASSEPGHNAPAFF. As DNA, the CDR3 is TGTGCCAGCAGTGAACCGGGACATAACGCTCCGGCTTTCTTT.